This TCR beta chain was sequenced during a study of graft-versus-host responses after intestinal transplantation. Looking at the study overall: Each recipient received a multivisceral, liver-intestinal, or isolated intestinal graft. Each recipient received anti-thymocyte globulin induction, then tacrolimus and steroids for approximately three years.

This CDR3 has 16 residues. The V end was cut by 7 bases, the J end by 2 bases, with 17 bases between. CDR1 and CDR2 from the germline V gene are MDHEN and SYDVKM. With respect to this clone: What it binds is not known.

General study points: The study associated peak circulating GvH clone levels with early post-transplant HvG declines. Recipient-marrow GvH clones were detected, some having first appeared in ileum or blood.

Method: immunoSEQ multiplex PCR; TCRdb's copy keeps in-frame clones and lacks some. Of 130,000 to 150,000 clones in the sample, about nine tenths are singletons; the top ten hold roughly 0.19%. The V and J genes are TRBV28 and TRBJ2-2; D call uncertain. The clonotype comes from a human donor who received an intestinal transplant. This specimen was unstimulated CD4+ T cells sorted from spleen or lymph node cells, taken before intestinal transplant. CDR3 nucleotide sequence: TGTGCCAGCACCTTCTCGGGCCGCTATAACACCGGGGAGCTGTTTTTT. Protein product: CASTFSGRYNTGELFF.